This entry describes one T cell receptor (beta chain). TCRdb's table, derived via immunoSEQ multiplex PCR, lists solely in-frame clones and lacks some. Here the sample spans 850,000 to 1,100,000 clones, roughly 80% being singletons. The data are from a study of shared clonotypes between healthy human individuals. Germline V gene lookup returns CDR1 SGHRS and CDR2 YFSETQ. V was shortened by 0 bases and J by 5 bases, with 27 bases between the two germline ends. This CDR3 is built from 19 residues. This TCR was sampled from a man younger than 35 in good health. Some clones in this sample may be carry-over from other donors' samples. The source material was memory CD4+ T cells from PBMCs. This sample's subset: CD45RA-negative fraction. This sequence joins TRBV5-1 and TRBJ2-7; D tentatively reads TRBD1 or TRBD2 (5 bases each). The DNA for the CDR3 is TGCGCCAGCAGCTTGGGTTCTGGGGGAATCGGCATGATTACCGACGAGCAGTACTTC. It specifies CASSLGSGGIGMITDEQYF.